This T cell receptor beta chain was profiled in a study of blood T cell repertoires in COVID-19. Study at large: COVID-19 samples from acute and convalescent phases originated in the United States, Italy and Spain. The cDNA or gDNA used as material had been derived from T cells, B-cell-depleted T cells, or PBMCs.

Per the study methods: Estimated nucleated cell counts came from reference gene primer amplification. Assay: immunoSEQ multiplex PCR; the TCRdb copy retains only in-frame clones and omits some. D and trimming come from the DNA, and the V and J calls and clone size come from that table. Here the sample spans roughly 250,000 clones, roughly 80% being singletons. The receptor was derived from a woman between 35 and 50 years old with active or convalescent COVID-19. Source material: peripheral blood.

CDR3 sequence: CASSLGQVIGNTIYF. Written as DNA, the CDR3 is TGTGCCAGCAGTTTGGGACAGGTCATTGGAAACACCATATATTTT. The chain combines TRBV28 with TRBJ1-3; 8 nucleotides agree with TRBD1. This CDR3 is built from 15 residues. Trimming removed 3 bases from V and 3 bases from J; junction bases left unmatched: 4. The V gene's germline CDR1 is MDHEN and CDR2 SYDVKM.